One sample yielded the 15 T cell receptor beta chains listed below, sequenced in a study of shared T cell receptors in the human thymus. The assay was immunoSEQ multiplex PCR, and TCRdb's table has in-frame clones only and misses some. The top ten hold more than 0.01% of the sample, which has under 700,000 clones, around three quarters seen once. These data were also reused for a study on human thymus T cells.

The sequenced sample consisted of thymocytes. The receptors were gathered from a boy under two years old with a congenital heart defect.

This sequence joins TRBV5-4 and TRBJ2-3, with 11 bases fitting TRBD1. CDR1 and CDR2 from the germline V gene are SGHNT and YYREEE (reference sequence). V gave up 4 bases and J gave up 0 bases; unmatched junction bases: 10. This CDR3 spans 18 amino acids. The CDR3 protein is CASSTTGTGGTSTDTQYF. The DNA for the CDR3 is TGTGCCAGCAGCACTACCGGGACAGGGGGGACTAGCACAGATACGCAGTATTTT.

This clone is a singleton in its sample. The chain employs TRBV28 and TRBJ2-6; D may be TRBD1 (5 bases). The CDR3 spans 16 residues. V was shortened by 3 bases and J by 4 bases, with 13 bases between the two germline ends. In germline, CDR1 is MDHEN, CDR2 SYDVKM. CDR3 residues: CASSLSIGEGANVLTF. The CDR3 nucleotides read TGTGCCAGCAGTTTGTCAATAGGGGAAGGGGCCAACGTCCTGACTTTC.

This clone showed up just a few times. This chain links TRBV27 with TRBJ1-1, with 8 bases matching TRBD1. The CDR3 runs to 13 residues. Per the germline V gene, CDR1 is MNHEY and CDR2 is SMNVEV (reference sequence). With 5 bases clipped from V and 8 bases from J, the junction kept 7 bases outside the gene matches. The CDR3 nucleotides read TGTGCCAGCAGTCCAAGACGGACAGGGGAAGCTTTCTTT. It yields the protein CASSPRRTGEAFF.

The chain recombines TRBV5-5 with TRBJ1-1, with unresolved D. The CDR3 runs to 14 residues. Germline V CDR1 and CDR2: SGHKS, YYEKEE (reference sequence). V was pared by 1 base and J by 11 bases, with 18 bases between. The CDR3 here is CASSLLHTGVRAFF. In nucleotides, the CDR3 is TGTGCCAGCAGCTTGCTCCATACCGGGGTGAGGGCTTTCTTT.

As DNA, the CDR3 is TGTGCCAGCAGCTTTGACCTAGCGGGTGATCCCTACGAGCAGTACTTC. Protein product: CASSFDLAGDPYEQYF. This rearrangement joins TRBV11-3 to TRBJ2-7, with 8 bases fitting TRBD2. The V gene's germline CDR1 is SGHNT and CDR2 YENEEA. This CDR3 contains 16 residues. The V gene end was trimmed by 3 bases and the J gene end by 2 bases; junction bases not matched to a gene: 9.

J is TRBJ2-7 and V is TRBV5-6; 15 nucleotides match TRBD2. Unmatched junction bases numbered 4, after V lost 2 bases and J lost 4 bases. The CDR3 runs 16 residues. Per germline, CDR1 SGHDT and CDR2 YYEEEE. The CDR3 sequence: CASSFSGTSGRYEQYF. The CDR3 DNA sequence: TGTGCCAGCAGCTTCTCCGGGACTAGCGGGAGGTACGAGCAGTACTTC.

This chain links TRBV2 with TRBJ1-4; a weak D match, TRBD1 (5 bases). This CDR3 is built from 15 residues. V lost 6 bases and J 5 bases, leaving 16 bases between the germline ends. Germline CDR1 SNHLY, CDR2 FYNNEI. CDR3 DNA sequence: TGTGCCAGCAGCCTTCGTCTGGACATAAATGAAAAACTGTTTTTT. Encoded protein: CASSLRLDINEKLFF.

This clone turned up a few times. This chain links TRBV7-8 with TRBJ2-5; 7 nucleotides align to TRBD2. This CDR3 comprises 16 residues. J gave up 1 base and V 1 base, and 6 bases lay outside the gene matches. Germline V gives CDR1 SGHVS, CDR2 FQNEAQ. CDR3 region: CASSLVQRGLQETQYF. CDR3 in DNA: TGTGCCAGCAGCTTAGTCCAGCGGGGACTCCAAGAGACCCAGTACTTC.

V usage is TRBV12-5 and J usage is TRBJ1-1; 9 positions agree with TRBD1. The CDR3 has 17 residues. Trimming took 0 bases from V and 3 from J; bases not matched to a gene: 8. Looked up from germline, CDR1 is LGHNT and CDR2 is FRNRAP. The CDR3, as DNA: TGTGCTAGTGGTTTGGTACAAGTTGACAGGGGGGACACTGAAGCTTTCTTT. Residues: CASGLVQVDRGDTEAFF.

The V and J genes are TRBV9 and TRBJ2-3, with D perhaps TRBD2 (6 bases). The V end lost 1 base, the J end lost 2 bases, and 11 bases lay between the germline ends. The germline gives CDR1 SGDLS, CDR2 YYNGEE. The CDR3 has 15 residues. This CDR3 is CASSVYGSPTDTQYF. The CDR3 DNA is TGTGCCAGCAGCGTATACGGGAGTCCCACAGATACGCAGTATTTT.

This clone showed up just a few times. The CDR3 DNA follows: TGTGCCAGTAGTATCGGGCTAGCGGGGGAGAACACCGGGGAGCTGTTTTTT. Encoded protein: CASSIGLAGENTGELFF. The chain has TRBV19 and TRBJ2-2; 10 nucleotides align to TRBD2. CDR3 size: 17 residues. J was trimmed by 1 base and V by 3 bases; bases with no gene match: 5. Germline lookup yields CDR1 LNHDA and CDR2 SQIVND (reference sequence).

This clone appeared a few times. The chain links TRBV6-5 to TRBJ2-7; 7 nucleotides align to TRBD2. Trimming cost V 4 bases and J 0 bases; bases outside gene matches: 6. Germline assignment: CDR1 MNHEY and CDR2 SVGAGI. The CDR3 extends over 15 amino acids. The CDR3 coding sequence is TGTGCCAGCAGTTCCCTCCTAGCGGTCTCCTACGAGCAGTACTTC. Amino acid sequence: CASSSLLAVSYEQYF.

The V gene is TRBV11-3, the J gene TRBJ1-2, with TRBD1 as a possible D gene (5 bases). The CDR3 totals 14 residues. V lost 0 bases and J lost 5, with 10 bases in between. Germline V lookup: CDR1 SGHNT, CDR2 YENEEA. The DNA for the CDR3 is TGTGCCAGCAGCTTAGATCAGGGTCGGTATGGCTACACCTTC. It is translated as CASSLDQGRYGYTF. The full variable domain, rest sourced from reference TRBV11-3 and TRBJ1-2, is EAGVVQSPRYKIIEKKQPVAFWCNPISGHNTLYWYLQNLGQGPELLIRYENEEAVDDSQLPKDRFSAERLKGVDSTLKIQPAELGDSAVYLCASSLDQGRYGYTFGSGTRLTVV.

CDR3 sequence (DNA): TGTGCCAGCAGCCAAGGCAAGCTAGCTAGCGGGAGGTCCTCCTACAATGAGCAGTTCTTC. Translating it yields CASSQGKLASGRSSYNEQFF. This chain connects TRBV4-2 to TRBJ2-1, with 11 bases aligning to TRBD2. Germline-derived CDR1 and CDR2 are LGHNA and YNFKEQ. The CDR3 extends over 20 amino acids. Trimming at V came to 1 base and at J to 0 bases, leaving 11 bases not matched to a gene.

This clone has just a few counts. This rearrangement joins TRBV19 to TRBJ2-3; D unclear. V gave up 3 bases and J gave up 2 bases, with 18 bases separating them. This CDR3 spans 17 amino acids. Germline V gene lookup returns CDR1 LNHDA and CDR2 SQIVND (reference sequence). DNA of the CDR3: TGTGCCAGTAGTATGAACAGTCCCCATACCCCCACAGATACGCAGTATTTT. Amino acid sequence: CASSMNSPHTPTDTQYF.